The clone carrying this T cell receptor (beta chain) was counted many times. Its antigen is as yet unknown. Disease lasting under 3 months, a NOSPECS grade of at least 4, and a Clinical Activity Score of at least 3 were features of the ophthalmopathy patients. The entry originates in a study of T cells in Graves' hyperthyroidism and ophthalmopathy. Study-wide background: It was at initial diagnosis, before any treatment, that peripheral blood was collected. Findings of the study overall: A model built on 13 V-J features separated ophthalmopathy from stable hyperthyroidism. Expanded thyroid clonotypes (above 0.001) were mostly also found in blood.

Germline lookup yields CDR1 DFQATT and CDR2 SNEGSKA (reference sequence). The CDR3 runs 15 residues. Trimming at V came to 5 bases and at J to 4 bases, leaving 9 bases not matched to a gene. The CDR3 regions of TCR beta were amplified from RNA transcripts. HTBI primers were employed in a first-round RT-PCR of the TCR CDR3. MiXCR, run by TCRdb on the multiplex PCR reads, gives a single entry per CDR3 protein. Among about 300,000 distinct CDR3 sequences, roughly 20% were seen once, and the ten largest hold 39%. The chain links TRBV20-1 to TRBJ2-5; TRBD2 aligns across 11 bases. The sequence was collected from a man between 45 and 60 years old with Graves' ophthalmopathy. Source material: blood. Here the CDR3 DNA reads TGCAGTGCTTCACTAGCGGGAGTCGGTAGAGAGACCCAGTACTTC. This translates into CSASLAGVGRETQYF.